These T cell receptor beta chains were read from a single sample in a study of blood T cell repertoires in COVID-19. Assay: immunoSEQ multiplex PCR; the TCRdb copy retains only in-frame clones and omits some. This sample has 75,000 to 100,000 clones, with 77% found just once. Sequenced material: peripheral blood. These receptors were collected from an elderly woman with acute or convalescent COVID-19. The CDR3 runs from the conserved cysteine through the conserved F or W. Fields, in order: CDR3 protein, CDR3 DNA, D gene, clone size, V gene, J gene. D genes are given only for firm matches. Some rows mark clone size as missing; the rest say once, few, many or name a class of expanded clone.

CASSEQGTGGRGYTF	TGTGCCAGCAGCGAGCAAGGGACAGGGGGCAGAGGCTACACCTTC	TRBD1	NA	TRBV9	TRBJ1-2
CASSPSGGAWKETQYF	TGCGCCAGCAGTCCTAGCGGGGGGGCTTGGAAGGAGACCCAGTACTTC	TRBD2	once	TRBV4-1	TRBJ2-5
CASRPLAGVGEQYF	TGTGCCAGCAGGCCCCTAGCGGGAGTAGGAGAGCAGTACTTC	TRBD2	once	TRBV6-5	TRBJ2-7
CASTPGGRGEKLFF	TGTGCCAGCACCCCGGGGGGGCGGGGTGAAAAACTGTTTTTT	NA	NA	TRBV28	TRBJ1-4
CASSSDRGPSGEQYF	TGTGCCAGCAGCTCGGACAGGGGCCCTAGTGGCGAGCAGTACTTC	TRBD1	once	TRBV11-3	TRBJ2-7
CASSRGTGNSGANVLTF	TGTGCCAGTAGTAGGGGGACAGGCAACTCTGGGGCCAACGTCCTGACTTTC	TRBD1	NA	TRBV19	TRBJ2-6
CASSSVAGEADTQYF	TGCGCCAGCAGCTCCGTAGCGGGGGAGGCAGATACGCAGTATTTT	TRBD2	NA	TRBV5-1	TRBJ2-3
CSASGAGGTDTQYF	TGCAGCGCCAGCGGGGCCGGGGGCACAGATACGCAGTATTTT	TRBD2	NA	TRBV29-1	TRBJ2-3
CASSPYRVGYGYTF	TGTGCCAGCAGCCCGTACAGGGTAGGCTATGGCTACACCTTC	NA	NA	TRBV7-2	TRBJ1-2
CASSLSSGTGNIQYF	TGTGCCAGCAGCCTTTCTTCGGGGACAGGGAACATTCAGTACTTC	TRBD1	NA	TRBV7-9	TRBJ2-4
CASSQDDGALGYGYTF	TGTGCCAGCAGCCAAGATGATGGGGCTTTAGGCTATGGCTACACCTTC	NA	NA	TRBV4-2	TRBJ1-2
CASSHHRAVRMNTEAFF	TGCGCCAGCAGCCATCACAGGGCGGTCAGAATGAACACTGAAGCTTTCTTT	NA	few	TRBV4-1	TRBJ1-1